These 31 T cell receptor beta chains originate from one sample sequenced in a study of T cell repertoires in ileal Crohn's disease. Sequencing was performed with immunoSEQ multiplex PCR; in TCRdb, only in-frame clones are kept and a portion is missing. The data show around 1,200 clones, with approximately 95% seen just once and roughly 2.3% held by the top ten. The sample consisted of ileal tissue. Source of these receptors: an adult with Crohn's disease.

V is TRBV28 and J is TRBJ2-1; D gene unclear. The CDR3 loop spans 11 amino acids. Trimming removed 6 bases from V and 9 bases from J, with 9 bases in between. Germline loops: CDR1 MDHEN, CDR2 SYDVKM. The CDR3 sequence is CASSSPGEQFF. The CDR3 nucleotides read TGTGCCAGCAGCTCCCCGGGTGAGCAGTTCTTC.

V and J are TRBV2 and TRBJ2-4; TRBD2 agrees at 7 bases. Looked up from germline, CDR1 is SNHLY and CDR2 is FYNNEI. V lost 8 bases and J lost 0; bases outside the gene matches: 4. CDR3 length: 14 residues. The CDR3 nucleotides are TGTGCCAGCGGGGGGGGACTAGCCAAAAACATTCAGTACTTC. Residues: CASGGGLAKNIQYF.

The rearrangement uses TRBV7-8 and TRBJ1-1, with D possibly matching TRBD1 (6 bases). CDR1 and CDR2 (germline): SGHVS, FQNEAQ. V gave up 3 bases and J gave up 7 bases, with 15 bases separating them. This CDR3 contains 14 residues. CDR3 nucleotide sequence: TGTGCCAGCAGCTTTTATGTGGCACAGGGTGAAGCTTTCTTT. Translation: CASSFYVAQGEAFF.

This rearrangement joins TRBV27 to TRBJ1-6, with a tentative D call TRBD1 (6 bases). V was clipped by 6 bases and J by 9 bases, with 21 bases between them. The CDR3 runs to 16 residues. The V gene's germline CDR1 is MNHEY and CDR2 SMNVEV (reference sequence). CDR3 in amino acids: CASSRGQGRGGSPLHF. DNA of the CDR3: TGTGCCAGCAGCCGCGGCCAGGGGAGGGGGGGTTCACCCCTCCACTTT.

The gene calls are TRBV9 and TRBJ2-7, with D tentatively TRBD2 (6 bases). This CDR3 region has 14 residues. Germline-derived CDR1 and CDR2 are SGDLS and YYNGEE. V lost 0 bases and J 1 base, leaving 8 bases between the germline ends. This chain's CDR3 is CASSVGGDSYEQYF. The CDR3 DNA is TGTGCCAGCAGCGTAGGCGGGGATTCCTACGAGCAGTACTTC.

CDR3 in DNA: TGTGCCAGCAGAGGGGGAAGTTCTGGAAACACCATATATTTT. Protein: CASRGGSSGNTIYF. The gene calls are TRBV6-5 and TRBJ1-3; tentative D call: TRBD1 (6 bases). The CDR3 is 14 amino acids. Trimming left V 6 bases short and J 1 base short, with 10 bases between. CDR1 and CDR2 from the germline V gene are MNHEY and SVGAGI.

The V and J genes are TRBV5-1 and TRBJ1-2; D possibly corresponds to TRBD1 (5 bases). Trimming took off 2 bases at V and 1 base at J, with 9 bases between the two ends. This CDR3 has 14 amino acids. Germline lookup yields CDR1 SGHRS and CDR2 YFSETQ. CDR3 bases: TGCGCCAGCAGCTTTTACGGGGGTAACTATGGCTACACCTTC. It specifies CASSFYGGNYGYTF.

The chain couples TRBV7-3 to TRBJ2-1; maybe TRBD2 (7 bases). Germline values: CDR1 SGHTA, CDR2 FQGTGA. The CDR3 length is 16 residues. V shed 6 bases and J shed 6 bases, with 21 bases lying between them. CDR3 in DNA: TGTGCCAGCAGTCGACCCCGGGGGGCCCTTCCCAATGAGCAGTTCTTC. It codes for CASSRPRGALPNEQFF.

The CDR3 sequence is CASSNAWGGVDTGELFF. The CDR3 nucleotides are TGCGCCAGCAGTAATGCATGGGGGGGTGTGGACACCGGGGAGCTGTTTTTT. The chain employs TRBV10-1 and TRBJ2-2, with TRBD2 matching over 7 bases. CDR1 is WNHNN and CDR2 is SYGVQD in the germline V gene (reference sequence). The junction had 12 bases not matched to a gene; V was cut back by 5 bases and J by 3 bases. The CDR3 is 17 amino acids.

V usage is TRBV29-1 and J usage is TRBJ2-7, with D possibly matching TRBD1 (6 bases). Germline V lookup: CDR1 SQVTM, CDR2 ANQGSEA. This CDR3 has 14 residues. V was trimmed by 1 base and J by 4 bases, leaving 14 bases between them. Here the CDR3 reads CSVEGGTQVYEQYF. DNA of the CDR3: TGCAGCGTTGAAGGGGGGACACAAGTTTACGAGCAGTACTTC.

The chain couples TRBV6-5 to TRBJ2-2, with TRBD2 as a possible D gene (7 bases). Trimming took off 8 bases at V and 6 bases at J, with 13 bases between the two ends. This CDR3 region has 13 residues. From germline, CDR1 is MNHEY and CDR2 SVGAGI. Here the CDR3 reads CASRGAWAGELFF. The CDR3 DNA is TGTGCCAGCCGGGGGGCCTGGGCCGGGGAGCTGTTTTTT.

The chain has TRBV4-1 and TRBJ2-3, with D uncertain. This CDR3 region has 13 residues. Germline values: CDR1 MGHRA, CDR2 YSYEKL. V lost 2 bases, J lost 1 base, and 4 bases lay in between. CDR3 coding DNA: TGCGCCAGCAGCCAACCAGGCACAGATACGCAGTATTTT. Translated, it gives CASSQPGTDTQYF.

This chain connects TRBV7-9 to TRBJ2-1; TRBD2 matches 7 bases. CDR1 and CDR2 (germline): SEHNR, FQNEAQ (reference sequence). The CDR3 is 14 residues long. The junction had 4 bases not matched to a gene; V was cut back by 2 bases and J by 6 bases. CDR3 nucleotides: TGTGCCAGCAGCTTATCGGGGGGTCCCAATGAGCAGTTCTTC. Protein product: CASSLSGGPNEQFF.

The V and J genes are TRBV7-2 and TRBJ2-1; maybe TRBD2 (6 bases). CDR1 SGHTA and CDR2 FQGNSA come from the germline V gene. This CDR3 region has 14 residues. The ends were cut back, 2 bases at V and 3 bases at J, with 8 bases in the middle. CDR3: CASSLLADYNEQFF. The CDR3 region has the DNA TGTGCCAGCAGCTTATTAGCGGACTACAATGAGCAGTTCTTC. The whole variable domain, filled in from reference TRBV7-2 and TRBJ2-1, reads GAGVSQSPSNKVTEKGKDVELRCDPISGHTALYWYRQSLGQGLEFLIYFQGNSAPDKSGLPSDRFSAERTGGSVSTLTIQRTQQEDSAVYLCASSLLADYNEQFFGPGTRLTVL.

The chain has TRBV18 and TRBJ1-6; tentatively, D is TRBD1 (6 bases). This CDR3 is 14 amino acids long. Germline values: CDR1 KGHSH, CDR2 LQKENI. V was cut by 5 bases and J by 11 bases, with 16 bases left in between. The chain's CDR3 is CASSSQNRDAPLHF. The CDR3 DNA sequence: TGTGCCAGCTCATCACAAAACAGGGATGCACCCCTCCACTTT.

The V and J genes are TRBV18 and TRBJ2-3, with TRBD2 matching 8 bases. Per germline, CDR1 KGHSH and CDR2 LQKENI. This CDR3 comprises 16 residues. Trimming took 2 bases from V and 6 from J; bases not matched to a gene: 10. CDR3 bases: TGTGCCAGCTCACCATCAATCGGGGGGGCCTGGGATACGCAGTATTTT. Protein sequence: CASSPSIGGAWDTQYF.

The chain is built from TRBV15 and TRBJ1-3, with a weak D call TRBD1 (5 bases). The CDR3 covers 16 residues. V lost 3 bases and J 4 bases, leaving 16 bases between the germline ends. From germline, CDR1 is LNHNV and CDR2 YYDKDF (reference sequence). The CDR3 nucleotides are TGTGCCACCAGCAGGGGTCCCAGGGTTTCCGGAAACACCATATATTTT. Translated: CATSRGPRVSGNTIYF.

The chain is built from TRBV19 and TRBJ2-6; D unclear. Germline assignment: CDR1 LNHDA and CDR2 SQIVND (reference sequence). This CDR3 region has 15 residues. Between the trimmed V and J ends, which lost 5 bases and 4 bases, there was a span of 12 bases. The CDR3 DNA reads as TGTGCCAGTAGTCCCAGGCTGTGGGGGGCCAACGTCCTGACTTTC. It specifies CASSPRLWGANVLTF.

CDR3 residues: CASSPLAAQDGYTF. Here the CDR3 DNA reads TGTGCCAGCTCACCACTTGCAGCTCAGGATGGCTACACCTTC. V usage is TRBV18 and J usage is TRBJ1-2; D is uncertain. V was pared by 1 base and J by 6 bases, with 12 bases between. CDR1 is KGHSH and CDR2 is LQKENI in the germline V gene. The CDR3 has 14 residues.

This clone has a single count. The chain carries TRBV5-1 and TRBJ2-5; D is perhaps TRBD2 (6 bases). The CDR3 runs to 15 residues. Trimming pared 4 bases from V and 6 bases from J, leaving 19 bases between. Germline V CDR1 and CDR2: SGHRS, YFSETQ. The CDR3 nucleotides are TGCGCCAGCAGCGACGGAGCGGGTGGGAGGAAGACCCAGTACTTC. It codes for CASSDGAGGRKTQYF.

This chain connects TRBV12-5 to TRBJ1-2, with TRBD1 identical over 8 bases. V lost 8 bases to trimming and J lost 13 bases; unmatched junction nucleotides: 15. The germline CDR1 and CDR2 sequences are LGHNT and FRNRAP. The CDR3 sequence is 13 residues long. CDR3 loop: CASLRQGTVGCTF. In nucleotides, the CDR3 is TGTGCTAGTCTCCGACAGGGGACAGTAGGATGCACCTTC.

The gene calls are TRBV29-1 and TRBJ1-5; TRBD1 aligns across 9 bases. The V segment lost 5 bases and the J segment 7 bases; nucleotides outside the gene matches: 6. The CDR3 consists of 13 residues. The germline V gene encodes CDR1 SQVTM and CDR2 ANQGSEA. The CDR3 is CSVLQGAGQPQHF. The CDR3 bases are TGCAGCGTTTTACAGGGGGCGGGCCAGCCCCAGCATTTT.

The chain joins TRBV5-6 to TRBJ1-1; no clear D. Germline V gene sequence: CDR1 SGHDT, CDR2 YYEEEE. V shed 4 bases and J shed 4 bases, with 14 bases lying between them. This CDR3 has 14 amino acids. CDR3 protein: CASSAETMGTEAFF. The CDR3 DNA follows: TGTGCCAGCAGCGCGGAGACGATGGGCACTGAAGCTTTCTTT.

CDR3 loop: CASSLPEGDTQYF. The CDR3 coding sequence is TGTGCCAGCAGCTTACCCGAGGGAGATACGCAGTATTTT. This chain joins TRBV7-3 and TRBJ2-3; the D gene is possibly TRBD2 (5 bases). CDR3 length: 13 residues. CDR1 and CDR2 from the germline V gene are SGHTA and FQGTGA. Trimming removed 2 bases at V and 5 bases at J, with 8 bases between.

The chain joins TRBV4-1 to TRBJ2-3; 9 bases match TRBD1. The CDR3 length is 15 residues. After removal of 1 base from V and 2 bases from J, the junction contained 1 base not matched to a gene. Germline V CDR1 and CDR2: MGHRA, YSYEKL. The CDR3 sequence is CASSQGDRDTDTQYF. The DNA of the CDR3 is TGCGCCAGCAGCCAAGGGGACAGGGACACAGATACGCAGTATTTT.

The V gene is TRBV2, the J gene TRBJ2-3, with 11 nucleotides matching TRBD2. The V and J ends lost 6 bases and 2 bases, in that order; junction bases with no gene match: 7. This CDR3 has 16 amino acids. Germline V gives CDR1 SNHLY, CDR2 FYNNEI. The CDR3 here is CASSVQTSGATDTQYF. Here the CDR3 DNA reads TGTGCCAGCAGCGTACAGACTAGCGGGGCCACAGATACGCAGTATTTT.

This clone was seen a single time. As DNA, the CDR3 is TGCGCCAGCAGCCAAGGCGGGGGAGGGAAAGAGACCCAGTACTTC. It translates to CASSQGGGGKETQYF. This sequence joins TRBV4-1 and TRBJ2-5; TRBD2 matches 7 bases. CDR3 length: 15 residues. Per the germline V gene, CDR1 is MGHRA and CDR2 is YSYEKL. J gave up 3 bases and V 1 base, and 5 bases lay outside the gene matches.

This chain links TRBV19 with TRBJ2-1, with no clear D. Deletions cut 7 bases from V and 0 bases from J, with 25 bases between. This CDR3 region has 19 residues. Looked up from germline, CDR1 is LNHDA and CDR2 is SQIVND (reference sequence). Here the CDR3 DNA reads TGTGCCAGTACTCCCTCCACCTATTATATAACGCGCTCCTACAATGAGCAGTTCTTC. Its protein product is CASTPSTYYITRSYNEQFF.

The CDR3 reads CASNRQGGGTGELFF. The CDR3 DNA follows: TGTGCCAGCAACCGACAGGGGGGTGGCACCGGGGAGCTGTTTTTT. This sequence joins TRBV7-9 and TRBJ2-2; 9 bases match TRBD1. The germline V gene has CDR1 SEHNR and CDR2 FQNEAQ (reference sequence). The CDR3 consists of 15 residues. J gave up 4 bases and V 7 bases, and 7 bases lay outside the gene matches. Full variable domain (outside the CDR3, taken from reference TRBV7-9 and TRBJ2-2): DTGVSQNPRHKITKRGQNVTFRCDPISEHNRLYWYRQTLGQGPEFLTYFQNEAQLEKSRLLSDRFSAERPKGSFSTLEIQRTEQGDSAMYLCASNRQGGGTGELFFGEGSRLTVL.

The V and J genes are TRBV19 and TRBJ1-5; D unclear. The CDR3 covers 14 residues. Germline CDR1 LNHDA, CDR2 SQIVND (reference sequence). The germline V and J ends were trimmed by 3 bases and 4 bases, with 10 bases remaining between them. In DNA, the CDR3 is TGTGCCAGTAGTATGGAGGGTCCTAATCAGCCCCAGCATTTT. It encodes CASSMEGPNQPQHF.

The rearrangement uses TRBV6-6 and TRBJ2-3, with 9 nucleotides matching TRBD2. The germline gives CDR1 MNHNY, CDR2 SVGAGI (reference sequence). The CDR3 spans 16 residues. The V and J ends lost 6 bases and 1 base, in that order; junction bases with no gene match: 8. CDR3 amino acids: CASSRSSGARTDTQYF. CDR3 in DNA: TGTGCCAGCAGCCGGTCTAGCGGGGCCCGCACAGATACGCAGTATTTT.